This T cell receptor (beta chain) was identified in a study of T cells in Graves' hyperthyroidism and ophthalmopathy. Amplification of TCR beta CDR3 regions was performed using RNA transcripts as template. The study used the HTBI primer set for a first-round RT-PCR of the TCR CDR3. MiXCR, applied by TCRdb to the multiplex PCR reads, yields one record per CDR3 protein. The repertoire consists of around 620,000 distinct CDR3 sequences, with 14% occurring once and the leading ten covering less than 9%. The sample holds many counts of this clonotype. CDR1 is SGHRS, CDR2 YFSETQ, per germline. The CDR3 is 12 amino acids. V lost 3 bases and J lost 10; bases outside the gene matches: 5.

V gene TRBV5-1 combines with J gene TRBJ1-1, with TRBD1 identical over 8 bases. The specimen sequenced was blood. This TCR came from a woman aged 18 to 35 with Graves' ophthalmopathy. CDR3 sequence: CASSSNRGTAFF. The CDR3 region has the DNA TGCGCCAGCAGCTCAAACAGGGGGACAGCTTTCTTT.